One and the same sample provided the 15 T cell receptor beta chains below, sequenced in a study of T-cell reconstitution after alpha-beta-depleted transplantation in children. Unique molecular identifiers tagged the TCRbeta library. A single record per CDR3 protein comes from TCRdb applying MiXCR to the PCR reads. The sample yields around 530,000 distinct CDR3 sequences, approximately 32% seen once. The sequences come from PBMCs from the stem cell graft donor, collected from the stem cell graft. These receptor sequences come from a human donor who donated a stem cell graft to a child with aplastic anemia.

This clonotype has just a few counts. Mismatch with germline at one junction end may stem from a read error. This chain's CDR3 is CSARGVLLAKNIQYF. The CDR3, as DNA: TGCAGTGCGAGAGGCGTCTTACTAGCCAAAAACATTCAGTACTTC. The V and J genes are TRBV20-1 and TRBJ2-4; D gene uncertain. The length of the CDR3 is 15 residues. CDR1 and CDR2 from the germline V gene are DFQATT and SNEGSKA (reference sequence).

The V call is TRBV12-3 or TRBV12-4, the J call TRBJ2-5; perhaps TRBD2 as D (5 bases). The CDR3 consists of 14 residues. The V end lost 7 bases, the J end lost 2 bases, and 14 bases lay between the germline ends. CDR3 in amino acids: CASILSGGQETQYF. The CDR3 DNA reads TGTGCCAGCATCTTAAGTGGCGGGCAAGAGACCCAGTACTTC.

This clonotype appeared a few times. V and J are TRBV7-9 and TRBJ2-7; D gene ambiguous. The germline gives CDR1 SEHNR, CDR2 FQNEAQ (reference sequence). The CDR3 runs to 15 residues. The V gene lost 0 bases and the J gene lost 0 bases, with 9 bases spanning the gap. CDR3 sequence (DNA): TGTGCCAGCAGCTTAGCACAATGGAGCTCCTACGAGCAGTACTTC. It encodes CASSLAQWSSYEQYF. Looking up the rest from reference TRBV7-9 and TRBJ2-7 gives the full variable domain: DTGVSQNPRHKITKRGQNVTFRCDPISEHNRLYWYRQTLGQGPEFLTYFQNEAQLEKSRLLSDRFSAERPKGSFSTLEIQRTEQGDSAMYLCASSLAQWSSYEQYFGPGTRLTVT.

This CDR3 is CSAALSGTDTQYF. CDR3 nucleotide sequence: TGCAGTGCCGCGTTAAGTGGAACAGATACGCAGTATTTT. The chain joins TRBV20-1 to TRBJ2-3; D remains unclear. The germline CDR1 and CDR2 sequences are DFQATT and SNEGSKA (reference sequence). The V end lost 6 bases, the J end lost 3 bases, and 13 bases lay between the germline ends. The CDR3 is 13 amino acids.

The J gene is TRBJ2-7, the V gene TRBV7-3; D could derive from TRBD1 or TRBD2 (7 bases each). The CDR3 is made up of 16 amino acids. Looked up from germline, CDR1 is SGHTA and CDR2 is FQGTGA. V was cut by 0 bases and J by 7 bases, with 19 bases left in between. As DNA, the CDR3 is TGTGCCAGCAGCTTAACAGGGCAGGGGGGACTACGAGAGCAGTACTTC. Its translation: CASSLTGQGGLREQYF.

The CDR3 nucleotides read TGTGCCAGTAGGGCTAGCGGGCTTTACACAGATACGCAGTATTTT. It encodes CASRASGLYTDTQYF. The chain has TRBV19 and TRBJ2-3, with 8 nucleotides matching TRBD2. V lost 6 bases, J lost 2 bases, and 7 bases stayed unmatched. This CDR3 comprises 15 residues. From germline, CDR1 is LNHDA and CDR2 SQIVND (reference sequence).

A few counts support this clonotype. The V call is TRBV6-1, the J call TRBJ1-2; D is unclear. Deletions cut 7 bases from V and 3 bases from J, with 18 bases between. The germline V gene encodes CDR1 MNHNS and CDR2 SASEGT. The CDR3 spans 15 residues. CDR3: CASTSPSGPYYGYTF. The CDR3 DNA reads TGTGCCAGCACCTCGCCTTCTGGTCCCTACTATGGCTACACCTTC.

This chain links TRBV7-2 with TRBJ2-5; 10 bases map to TRBD2. V dropped 6 bases and J dropped 4; count of bases not matched to a gene: 11. This CDR3 has 16 residues. Germline loops: CDR1 SGHTA, CDR2 FQGNSA. The CDR3 DNA reads as TGTGCCAGCAGGGGTGGGCTAGCGGGAGACGGAGAGACCCAGTACTTC. Amino acid sequence: CASRGGLAGDGETQYF. Full variable domain (rest looked up from reference TRBV7-2 and TRBJ2-5): GAGVSQSPSNKVTEKGKDVELRCDPISGHTALYWYRQSLGQGLEFLIYFQGNSAPDKSGLPSDRFSAERTGGSVSTLTIQRTQQEDSAVYLCASRGGLAGDGETQYFGPGTRLLVL.

This sequence joins TRBV5-1 and TRBJ1-2; D gene ambiguous. This CDR3 has 12 residues. In germline, CDR1 is SGHRS, CDR2 YFSETQ. The V end was cut by 6 bases, the J end by 2 bases, with 8 bases between. CDR3 DNA: TGCGCCAGCAACGGAGAGAACTATGGCTACACCTTC. Translation: CASNGENYGYTF.

This clonotype appeared a few times. The rearrangement links TRBV7-9 to TRBJ2-5; 11 positions agree with TRBD2. The CDR3 spans 16 residues. J gave up 5 bases and V 5 bases, and 10 bases lay outside the gene matches. Germline V gene lookup returns CDR1 SEHNR and CDR2 FQNEAQ (reference sequence). CDR3 DNA sequence: TGTGCCAGCAGCCACACTAGCGGGAGTGCTCGGGAGACCCAGTACTTC. Its protein product is CASSHTSGSARETQYF.

As for this clonotype: The junction departs from the called germline gene at one end, perhaps through a read error. The genes are TRBV7-2 and TRBJ1-2; 9 nucleotides line up with TRBD1. CDR1 and CDR2 from the germline V gene are SGHTA and FQGNSA. The CDR3 extends over 14 amino acids. Here the CDR3 reads CASSFDRGIYGYTF. For the CDR3, the DNA is TGTGCCAGCAGCTTTGACAGGGGGATCTATGGCTATACCTTC.

The rearrangement links TRBV11-2 to TRBJ1-5; possibly TRBD1 for D (6 bases). Germline CDR1 and CDR2: SGHAT and FQNNGV. The CDR3 contains 18 residues. V was trimmed by 7 bases and J by 1 base, leaving 23 bases between them. The CDR3 DNA follows: TGTGCCAGCACCAACCCGGTGGGGGGGCCCGCAAGCAATCAGCCCCAGCATTTT. Amino acid sequence: CASTNPVGGPASNQPQHF. Full variable domain (rest looked up from reference TRBV11-2 and TRBJ1-5): EAGVAQSPRYKIIEKRQSVAFWCNPISGHATLYWYQQILGQGPKLLIQFQNNGVVDDSQLPKDRFSAERLKGVDSTLKIQPAKLEDSAVYLCASTNPVGGPASNQPQHFGDGTRLSIL.

This clonotype has more than one count but fewer than ten. The rearrangement links TRBV19 to TRBJ2-1; 7 bases line up with TRBD1. Per the germline V gene, CDR1 is LNHDA and CDR2 is SQIVND (reference sequence). The CDR3 is made up of 19 amino acids. Trimming cost V 3 bases and J 2 bases; bases outside gene matches: 16. Here the CDR3 reads CASSISGRGISATYNEQFF. Written as DNA, the CDR3 is TGTGCCAGTAGTATCAGTGGCAGGGGGATCTCGGCCACCTACAATGAGCAGTTCTTC.

This chain uses TRBV4-3 with TRBJ2-7, with 11 bases that match TRBD1. This CDR3 is 16 amino acids long. V lost 4 bases and J lost 2; bases outside the gene matches: 7. The germline V gene encodes CDR1 LGHNA and CDR2 YSLEER. The CDR3 coding sequence is TGCGCCAGCAGCCCGAGTAAGGGACAGGGGGCCTACGAGCAGTACTTC. This encodes CASSPSKGQGAYEQYF.

The sample holds a few counts of this clonotype. No DNA is shown, since the ends of the CDR3 on it are uncertain; the CDR3 is the one TCRdb lists. The J gene is TRBJ2-7, the V gene TRBV12-3 or TRBV12-4; TRBD1 reflects the table's D call only, with no check against the DNA. The CDR3 has 15 amino acids, counting both end residues. CDR3 amino acids: CASSFGAGTFYEQYF.